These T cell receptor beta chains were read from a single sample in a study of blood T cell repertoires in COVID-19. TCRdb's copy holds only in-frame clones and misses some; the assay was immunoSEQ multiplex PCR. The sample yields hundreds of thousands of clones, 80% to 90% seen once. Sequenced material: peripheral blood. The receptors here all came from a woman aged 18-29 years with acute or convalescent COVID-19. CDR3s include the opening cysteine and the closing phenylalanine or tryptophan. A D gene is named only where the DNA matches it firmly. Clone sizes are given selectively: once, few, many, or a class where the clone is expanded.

CASRGGAAEAFF	TGTGCCAGCAGGGGGGGAGCGGCTGAAGCTTTCTTT	.	12	TRBV12-3/TRBV12-4	TRBJ1-1	.
CASSPGLFSTDTQYF	TGTGCCAGCAGCCCCGGACTATTCAGTACAGATACGCAGTATTTT	.	15	TRBV7-8	TRBJ2-3	.
CASELAKSYNEQFF	TGTGCCAGCGAACTAGCGAAATCCTACAATGAGCAGTTCTTC	once	14	TRBV5-5	TRBJ2-1	TRBD2
CASSRGLSYEQYF	TGTGCCAGCAGCCGGGGACTGAGCTACGAGCAGTACTTC	.	13	TRBV5-6	TRBJ2-7	.
CASSQALLGRLKEKLFF	TGTGCCAGCAGCCAAGCCCTGCTGGGGAGGTTGAAGGAAAAACTGTTTTTT	.	17	TRBV14	TRBJ1-4	.
CASSLVFGVGYTF	TGTGCCAGCAGCTTAGTTTTCGGGGTCGGCTACACCTTC	.	13	TRBV7-9	TRBJ1-2	.
CASSSDRPKGNSPLHF	TGTGCCAGCAGCTCGGACAGGCCAAAGGGGAATTCACCCCTCCACTTT	.	16	TRBV7-9	TRBJ1-6	TRBD1
CASSFPPNTEELFF	TGTGCCAGCAGCTTTCCTCCGAACACCGAGGAGCTGTTTTTT	.	14	TRBV11-2	TRBJ2-2	.
CASSPTTGSYEQYF	TGTGCCAGCAGCCCAACGACAGGTTCCTACGAGCAGTACTTC	.	14	TRBV13	TRBJ2-7	.
CASSLEGAGVSYTF	TGCGCCAGCAGCTTGGAGGGGGCAGGTGTGAGCTACACCTTC	.	14	TRBV5-1	TRBJ1-2	TRBD1
CASSLNSQGISRMNTEAFF	TGTGCCAGCAGCTTAAATAGTCAGGGCATTTCGAGGATGAACACTGAAGCTTTCTTT	.	19	TRBV7-2	TRBJ1-1	.
CASSVGRPDQPQHF	TGTGCCAGCAGCGTCGGCAGGCCCGATCAGCCCCAGCATTTT	.	14	TRBV6-5	TRBJ1-5	.
CASRGAGVEQYF	TGTGCCAGCAGAGGGGCAGGGGTCGAGCAGTACTTC	.	12	TRBV5-6	TRBJ2-7	.
CASSLDGGDTEAFF	TGCGCCAGCAGCTTGGATGGGGGGGACACTGAAGCTTTCTTT	.	14	TRBV5-1	TRBJ1-1	.
CASSIRTGGSNQPQHF	TGTGCCAGTAGTATTAGGACAGGGGGGAGCAATCAGCCCCAGCATTTT	.	16	TRBV19	TRBJ1-5	TRBD1
CAWSVQTGQPQHF	TGTGCCTGGAGTGTACAGACGGGACAGCCCCAGCATTTT	.	13	TRBV30	TRBJ1-5	.
CASSPDRGGEGYTF	TGTGCCAGCTCACCGGACAGGGGCGGGGAAGGCTACACCTTC	.	14	TRBV18	TRBJ1-2	TRBD1
CSASNSDRGGQPQHF	TGCAGTGCTAGTAATTCGGACAGGGGTGGTCAGCCCCAGCATTTT	.	15	TRBV20-1	TRBJ1-5	TRBD1
CASSQALRTSGSYNEQFF	TGTGCCAGCAGCCAAGCACTCCGGACTAGCGGCTCCTACAATGAGCAGTTCTTC	.	18	TRBV4-2	TRBJ2-1	TRBD2
CASSFSAGSGNTIYF	TGTGCCAGCAGCTTTAGTGCGGGGTCCGGAAACACCATATATTTT	.	15	TRBV7-8	TRBJ1-3	.
CASSPPTDRQPQHF	TGTGCCAGCAGTCCCCCCACGGACAGACAGCCCCAGCATTTT	.	14	TRBV28	TRBJ1-5	.
CASLRLSTEAFF	TGTGCCAGCCTACGATTGTCCACTGAAGCTTTCTTT	.	12	TRBV12-3/TRBV12-4	TRBJ1-1	.